The 17 T cell receptor beta chains below were found in one sample sequenced in a study of preoperative IRX-2 immunotherapy in early breast cancer. Treatment defined: preoperative locoregional IRX-2 cytokine immunotherapy. Assay used: immunoSEQ multiplex PCR; TCRdb lists only in-frame clones, some missing. The sample carries 28,000 or so clones, around 90% recorded once. The material was obtained from a patient treated with IRX-2 immunotherapy. All receptors come from a human donor with breast cancer.

The rearrangement joins TRBV30 to TRBJ1-1, with D uncertain. CDR1 and CDR2 from the germline V gene are GTSNPN and SVGIG (reference sequence). V was shortened by 0 bases and J by 5 bases, with 13 bases between the two germline ends. The CDR3 consists of 14 residues. This chain's CDR3 is CAWSVGPLGTEAFF. CDR3 in DNA: TGTGCCTGGAGTGTAGGGCCCCTCGGAACTGAAGCTTTCTTT.

The V call is TRBV30, the J call TRBJ1-5, with no clear D. Between the trimmed V and J ends, which lost 5 bases and 2 bases, there was a span of 13 bases. The CDR3 spans 14 residues. The germline gives CDR1 GTSNPN, CDR2 SVGIG (reference sequence). The CDR3 sequence: CAWGVGWGNQPQHF. Written as DNA, the CDR3 is TGTGCCTGGGGGGTTGGATGGGGCAATCAGCCCCAGCATTTT. Together with reference TRBV30 and TRBJ1-5, the CDR3 gives the full variable domain: SQTIHQWPATLVQPVGSPLSLECTVEGTSNPNLYWYRQAAGRGLQLLFYSVGIGQISSEVPQNLSASRPQDRQFILSSKKLLLSDSGFYLCAWGVGWGNQPQHFGDGTRLSIL.

In this sample, this clone turned up once. The genes are TRBV11-1 and TRBJ2-5; 13 bases line up with TRBD2. J lost 11 bases, V lost 5 bases, and 5 bases had no gene match. The CDR3 is made up of 13 amino acids. Germline CDR1 is SGHAT and CDR2 is FQDESV (reference sequence). In DNA form, the CDR3 reads TGTGCCAGCAGCAGGGGACTAGCGGGGCAGCAGTACTTC. Translating it yields CASSRGLAGQQYF.

The chain carries TRBV6-4 and TRBJ2-3; TRBD2 agrees at 10 bases. Germline assignment: CDR1 MRHNA and CDR2 SNTAGT. Losses at the gene ends were 3 bases for V and 3 bases for J; bases not matched to a gene: 6. CDR3 length: 16 residues. The CDR3 coding sequence is TGTGCCAGCAGTGAAACGGCTAGCGGGGGAACAGATACGCAGTATTTT. Translation: CASSETASGGTDTQYF.

V usage is TRBV5-1 and J usage is TRBJ2-5; a weak D match, TRBD2 (7 bases). The germline V and J ends were trimmed by 2 bases and 5 bases, with 16 bases remaining between them. The CDR3 sequence is 15 residues long. CDR1 and CDR2 (germline): SGHRS, YFSETQ. The CDR3 sequence: CASSFFGEGEETQYF. The CDR3 DNA follows: TGCGCCAGCAGCTTTTTCGGGGAGGGGGAGGAGACCCAGTACTTC.

Here the CDR3 DNA reads TGTGCCAGCAGTTACTCGAACCTAGCCCGCGAGACCCAGTACTTC. Amino acid sequence: CASSYSNLARETQYF. The chain joins TRBV6-6 to TRBJ2-5; D perhaps matches TRBD2 (5 bases). Trimming removed 0 bases at V and 5 bases at J, with 13 bases between. The CDR3 runs to 15 residues. Germline assignment: CDR1 MNHNY and CDR2 SVGAGI (reference sequence).

The chain couples TRBV5-1 to TRBJ1-1, with 9 bases aligning to TRBD1. This CDR3 has 15 amino acids. V lost 5 bases to trimming and J lost 5 bases; unmatched junction nucleotides: 10. Germline V gene sequence: CDR1 SGHRS, CDR2 YFSETQ. In DNA form, the CDR3 reads TGCGCCAGCAGTAGGACAGGGGAAGGAGGGACTGAAGCTTTCTTT. Translation: CASSRTGEGGTEAFF.

V is TRBV10-2 and J is TRBJ2-1; D possibly corresponds to TRBD2 (5 bases). This CDR3 spans 15 amino acids. Trimming pared 0 bases from V and 7 bases from J, leaving 13 bases between. Per germline, CDR1 WSHSY and CDR2 SAAADI. The CDR3 DNA is TGCGCCAGCAGTGAGTCAGAGGGTCTGGGGAATGAGCAGTTCTTC. Amino acid sequence: CASSESEGLGNEQFF.

CDR3 amino acids: CASSIDHAGGYGYTF. The DNA for the CDR3 is TGTGCCAGTAGTATAGATCATGCAGGGGGCTATGGCTACACCTTC. This rearrangement joins TRBV19 to TRBJ1-2, with TRBD1 matching over 7 bases. From germline, CDR1 is LNHDA and CDR2 SQIVND (reference sequence). CDR3 length: 15 residues. J was trimmed by 4 bases and V by 0 bases; bases with no gene match: 5.

CDR3 sequence reads: CASSPRQGAYEQYF. The DNA of the CDR3 is TGTGCCAGCAGCCCGCGACAGGGAGCCTACGAGCAGTACTTC. This sequence joins TRBV7-7 and TRBJ2-7; 7 bases agree with TRBD1. The CDR3 contains 14 residues. V lost 5 bases, J lost 2 bases, and 6 bases stayed unmatched. The germline V gene encodes CDR1 SSHAT and CDR2 FNYEAQ (reference sequence).

This rearrangement joins TRBV6-4 to TRBJ2-3, with D tentatively TRBD1 (6 bases). Germline-derived CDR1 and CDR2 are MRHNA and SNTAGT. V was pared by 5 bases and J by 2 bases, with 11 bases between. The CDR3 runs 14 residues. The CDR3 loop reads CASSRDTHTDTQYF. The CDR3, as DNA: TGTGCCAGCAGTCGGGACACGCACACAGATACGCAGTATTTT.

This clone came up once. The chain couples TRBV10-3 to TRBJ2-1; 10 bases map to TRBD2. The CDR3 contains 15 residues. J lost 7 bases, V lost 3 bases, and 6 bases had no gene match. Germline V gene lookup returns CDR1 ENHRY and CDR2 SYGVKD. Here the CDR3 reads CAISEERGGENEQFF. CDR3 bases: TGTGCCATCAGTGAAGAGCGGGGGGGAGAGAATGAGCAGTTCTTC.

The genes are TRBV5-1 and TRBJ2-1, with D possibly being TRBD2 (8 bases). The CDR3 has 15 residues. In germline, CDR1 is SGHRS, CDR2 YFSETQ. V gave up 1 base and J gave up 7 bases, with 15 bases separating them. The CDR3, as DNA: TGCGCCAGCAGCTTGAGGACTAGCAGGGGGAATGAGCAGTTCTTC. Translated, it gives CASSLRTSRGNEQFF. Looking up the rest from reference TRBV5-1 and TRBJ2-1 gives the full variable domain: KAGVTQTPRYLIKTRGQQVTLSCSPISGHRSVSWYQQTPGQGLQFLFEYFSETQRNKGNFPGRFSGRQFSNSRSEMNVSTLELGDSALYLCASSLRTSRGNEQFFGPGTRLTVL.

The DNA of the CDR3 is TGTGCCAGCAGCTTAGTAAGGAATAGCGGGGGCTCCTACAATGAGCAGTTCTTC. Amino acid sequence: CASSLVRNSGGSYNEQFF. The J gene is TRBJ2-1, the V gene TRBV7-9; TRBD2 matches 9 bases. V shed 1 base, J shed 0 bases, and the junction held 7 bases outside the gene matches. CDR1 SEHNR and CDR2 FQNEAQ come from the germline V gene (reference sequence). The CDR3 has 18 residues.

The gene calls are TRBV27 and TRBJ1-5; unclear D gene. The CDR3 sequence is 13 residues long. Trimming took off 2 bases at V and 5 bases at J, with 7 bases between the two ends. Germline CDR1 reads MNHEY; CDR2 reads SMNVEV (reference sequence). The CDR3 nucleotides are TGTGCCAGCAGTTTACGCTTCGATCAGCCCCAGCATTTT. This gives the protein CASSLRFDQPQHF.

This chain joins TRBV4-1 and TRBJ1-6; D is ambiguous. In germline, CDR1 is MGHRA, CDR2 YSYEKL. V lost 0 bases and J lost 14, with 8 bases in between. This CDR3 has 12 residues. CDR3 DNA: TGCGCCAGCAGCCAAGATATCGGAACCCTCCACTTT. Encoded protein: CASSQDIGTLHF.

The DNA for the CDR3 is TGTGCCAGTAGTATAGTTCAGGGGTTGTACACTGAAGCTTTCTTT. Translation: CASSIVQGLYTEAFF. The chain links TRBV19 to TRBJ1-1, with D maybe TRBD1 (6 bases). The CDR3 length is 15 residues. Germline values: CDR1 LNHDA, CDR2 SQIVND (reference sequence). The V end was cut by 1 base, the J end by 3 bases, with 12 bases between.